This TCR beta chain comes out of a study of tumour-infiltrating T cells in Burkitt lymphoma. Study-level information: Overall and progression-free survival were predicted by productive clonality.

Generated by immunoSEQ multiplex PCR, the TCRdb table keeps only in-frame clones and is missing some. The data hold approximately 15,000 clones, with more than 65% observed a single time. The table lists this clone with a count of one. Sample: tumor tissue. The clonotype comes from a human donor with diffuse large B-cell lymphoma.

In nucleotides, the CDR3 is TGCGCCAGCAGCCAAGGGGGGGGGTCCAATCAGCCCCAGCATTTT. Protein product: CASSQGGGSNQPQHF. V gene TRBV4-3 combines with J gene TRBJ1-5; perhaps TRBD1 as D (5 bases). V gave up 1 base and J gave up 3 bases, with 10 bases separating them. Germline V gene sequence: CDR1 LGHNA, CDR2 YSLEER. This CDR3 has 15 amino acids.